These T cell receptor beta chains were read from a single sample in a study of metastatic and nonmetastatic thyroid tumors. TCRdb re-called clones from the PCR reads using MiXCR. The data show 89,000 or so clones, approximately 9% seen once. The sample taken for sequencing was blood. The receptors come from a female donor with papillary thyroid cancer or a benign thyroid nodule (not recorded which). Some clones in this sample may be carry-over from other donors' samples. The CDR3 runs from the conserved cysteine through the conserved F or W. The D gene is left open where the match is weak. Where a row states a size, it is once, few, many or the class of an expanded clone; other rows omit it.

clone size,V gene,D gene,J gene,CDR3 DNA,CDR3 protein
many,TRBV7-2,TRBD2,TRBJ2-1,TGTGCCAGCAGCTTAGCGAACGGGGGGGCAGGTTCCTACAATGAGCAGTTCTTC,CASSLANGGAGSYNEQFF
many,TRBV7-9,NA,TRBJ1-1,TGTGCCAGCAGCTTAGCGCTCGGGGGCACTGAAGCTTTCTTT,CASSLALGGTEAFF
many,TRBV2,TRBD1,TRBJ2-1,TGTGCCAGCGCCTTGAGGGGGTCAGGGGGCAATGAGCAGTTCTTC,CASALRGSGGNEQFF
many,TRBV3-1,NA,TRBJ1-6,TGTGCCAGCACCCGAAATAATTCACCCCTCCACTTT,CASTRNNSPLHF
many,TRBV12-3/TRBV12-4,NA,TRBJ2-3,TGTGCCAGCGCAACCCCGTCCCCCCGGTTTGGGCCAGATACGCAGTATTTT,CASATPSPRFGPDTQYF
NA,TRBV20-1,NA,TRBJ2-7,TGCAGTCCATTTAGGGACTCTCCTCCCTACGAGCAGTACTTC,CSPFRDSPPYEQYF
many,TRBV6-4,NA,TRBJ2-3,TGTGCCAGCAGTGATTTCCCTCGACAGGAGGTAGATACGCAGTATTTT,CASSDFPRQEVDTQYF
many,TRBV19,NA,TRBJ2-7,TGTGCCAGTAGTAAGGACGGATACTACGAGCAGTACTTC,CASSKDGYYEQYF
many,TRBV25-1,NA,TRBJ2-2,TGTGCCAGCAACAGACCCGCCGGCACCGGGGAGCTGTTTTTT,CASNRPAGTGELFF
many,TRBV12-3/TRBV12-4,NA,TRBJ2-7,TGTGCCAGCAGTTACGGGATTAATTACGAGCAGTACTTC,CASSYGINYEQYF
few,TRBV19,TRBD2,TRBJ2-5,TGTGCCAGTAGTGCTCGACTAGCGGAAGAGACCCAGTACTTC,CASSARLAEETQYF
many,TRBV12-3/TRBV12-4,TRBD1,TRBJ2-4,TGTGCCAGCAGCAATTATGACAGGGTGGAAAACATTCAGTACTTC,CASSNYDRVENIQYF
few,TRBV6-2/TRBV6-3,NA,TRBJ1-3,TGTGCCAGCAAAACGGGGTTTTTCGGAAACACCATATATTTT,CASKTGFFGNTIYF
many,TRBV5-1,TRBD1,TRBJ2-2,TGCGCCAGCAGCTTCCATACAGGGGCCTACGCGAACACCGGGGAGCTGTTTTTT,CASSFHTGAYANTGELFF
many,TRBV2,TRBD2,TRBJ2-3,TGTGCCAGCAGACTAGCGGGAAGCACAGATACGCAGTATTTT,CASRLAGSTDTQYF